A single T cell receptor beta chain is shown here with its context. The sample holds other DNA sequences that translate to the same CDR3. Fresh-frozen tumor tissue and more than two years of survival data were available for all. Amplification used 60 V beta primers and 13 J beta primers. TCRdb's table, derived via immunoSEQ multiplex PCR, lists solely in-frame clones and lacks some. The sample records about 73,000 clones, over 70% being singletons. This specimen belongs to a study of glioma-infiltrating T cells after dendritic cell vaccination. About the research overall: Samples are from glioblastoma patients in Phase I and II dendritic cell vaccine trials. Treatment, given 2003 to 2012, was autologous tumor lysate-pulsed dendritic cell vaccination.

The CDR3 extends over 15 amino acids. Germline V gives CDR1 SGHDT, CDR2 YYEEEE. The junction had 7 bases not matched to a gene; V was cut back by 3 bases and J by 4 bases. The clonotype was recovered from a human donor with glioblastoma. The sample was blood, taken before dendritic cell vaccination. V usage is TRBV5-6 and J usage is TRBJ1-5, with 7 bases identical to TRBD1. The CDR3 coding sequence is TGTGCCAGCAGCTGGGGGACAGTTGAAAATCAGCCCCAGCATTTT. It yields the protein CASSWGTVENQPQHF. Variable domain in full (rest from reference TRBV5-6 and TRBJ1-5): DAGVTQSPTHLIKTRGQQVTLRCSPKSGHDTVSWYQQALGQGPQFIFQYYEEEERQRGNFPDRFSGHQFPNYSSELNVNALLLGDSALYLCASSWGTVENQPQHFGDGTRLSIL.